This T cell receptor (beta chain) was captured by sequencing in a study of cytomegalovirus exposure and HLA in healthy donors. Findings and limits, study-wide: Cytomegalovirus association was listed for about 170 TCR beta chains. V- and J-gene trimming in TCR beta was tied to a missense DCLRE1C variant by an analysis performed later. The presence/absence work took it that sequencing depth was about the same across donors.

Germline V CDR1 and CDR2: KGHSY, FQNENV. V gave up 2 bases and J gave up 2 bases, with 12 bases separating them. The CDR3 length is 15 residues. It was with 60 Vbeta and 13 Jbeta primers that the PCR ran. The data were produced by immunoSEQ multiplex PCR, yet TCRdb's version contains in-frame clones alone and is incomplete. The data hold about 200,000 clones, with about 80% observed a single time. Points on this clone: The antigen is unknown.

This sequence originates from a woman in her 30s in good health and CMV-seronegative. This rearrangement joins TRBV16 to TRBJ2-5, with TRBD1 as a possible D gene (6 bases). The source material was PBMCs. CDR3 coding DNA: TGTGCCAGCAGCCAAGCGGCGACAGGACAAGAGACCCAGTACTTC. Translation gives CASSQAATGQETQYF.